This TCR beta chain was captured by sequencing in a study of blood T cell repertoires in COVID-19. Clones were read by immunoSEQ multiplex PCR, and TCRdb kept only the in-frame ones, dropping some. The repertoire holds about 190,000 clones, with about 80% as singletons. V lost 2 bases and J lost 5, with 12 bases in between. Germline V CDR1 and CDR2: KGHDR, SFDVKD. CDR3 length: 15 residues. This chain links TRBV24-1 with TRBJ1-5; D is perhaps TRBD1 (5 bases). The sequence derives from a woman aged 70-85 years with acute or convalescent COVID-19. Material for sequencing was peripheral blood. CDR3 DNA: TGTGCCACCAGTGATTCCTCCAGGGTTGATCAGCCCCAGCATTTT. It specifies CATSDSSRVDQPQHF.